The present T cell receptor (beta chain) was sequenced within a study of T-cell reconstitution after alpha-beta-depleted transplantation in children. The study, taken as a whole, reports: Some patients owed their high day-60 TCRbeta diversity to surviving recipient T cells and thymic progenitors. Where alpha-beta T cells came from about two months after transplant was reportedly several hundred expanded graft clones. T-cell numbers and diversity one year post-transplant derived largely from freshly generated T cells.

Per germline, CDR1 SGDLS and CDR2 YYNGEE. This CDR3 has 15 residues. The V end was cut by 2 bases, the J end by 3 bases, with 13 bases between. This clonotype was found a few times. Its antigen remains unknown. Library preparation (for TCRbeta) was performed with unique molecular identifiers. TCRdb independently ran MiXCR on the PCR reads; one entry per CDR3 protein. The sample yields about 98,000 distinct CDR3 sequences, about 8% seen once. The sequenced sample was PBMCs, obtained before TCRalphabeta/CD19-depleted stem cell transplant. The rearrangement uses TRBV9 and TRBJ2-3; D tentatively fits TRBD1 or TRBD2 (5 bases each). The clonotype comes from a boy aged 2-15 years with acute lymphoblastic leukemia, due to receive a stem cell transplant. DNA for the CDR3: TGTGCCAGCAGCGTCGAGGGGCTGGGGACAGATACGCAGTATTTT. Encoded protein: CASSVEGLGTDTQYF.